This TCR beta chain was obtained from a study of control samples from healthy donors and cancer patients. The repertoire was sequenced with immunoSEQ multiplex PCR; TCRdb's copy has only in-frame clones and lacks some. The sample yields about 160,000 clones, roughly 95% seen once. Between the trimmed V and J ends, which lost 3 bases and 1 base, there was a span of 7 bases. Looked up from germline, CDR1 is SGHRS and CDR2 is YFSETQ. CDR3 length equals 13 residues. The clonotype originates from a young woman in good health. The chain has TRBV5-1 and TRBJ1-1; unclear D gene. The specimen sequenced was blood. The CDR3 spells CASSSDWNTEAFF. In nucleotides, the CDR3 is TGCGCCAGCAGCTCAGACTGGAACACTGAAGCTTTCTTT.